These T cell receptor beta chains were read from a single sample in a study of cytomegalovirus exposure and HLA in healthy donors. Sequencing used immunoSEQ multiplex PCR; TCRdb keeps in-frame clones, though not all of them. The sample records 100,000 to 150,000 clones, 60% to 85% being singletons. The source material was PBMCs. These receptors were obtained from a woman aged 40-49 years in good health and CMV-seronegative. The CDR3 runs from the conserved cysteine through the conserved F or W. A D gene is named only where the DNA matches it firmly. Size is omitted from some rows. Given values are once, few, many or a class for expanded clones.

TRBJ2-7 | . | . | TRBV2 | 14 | TGTGCCAGCAGTGAAGCGCTTCTGGGGGGAGAGCAGTACTTC | CASSEALLGGEQYF
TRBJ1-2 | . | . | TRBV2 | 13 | TGTGCCAGCAGAAACAGGACTAACTATGGCTACACCTTC | CASRNRTNYGYTF
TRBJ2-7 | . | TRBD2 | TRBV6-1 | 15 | TGTGCCAGCAGTGAAGGGACTAGCGCTGCCTACGAGCAGTACTTC | CASSEGTSAAYEQYF
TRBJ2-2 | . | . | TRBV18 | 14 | TGTGCCAGCTCACCACGGGAGGGGACAGGGGAGCTGTTTTTT | CASSPREGTGELFF
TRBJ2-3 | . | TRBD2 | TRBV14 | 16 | TGTGCCACCTCTGGGACTAGCGGGGGCTACACAGATACGCAGTATTTT | CATSGTSGGYTDTQYF
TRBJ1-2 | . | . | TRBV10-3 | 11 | TGTGCCATCAGTAGAGACTATGGCTACACCTTC | CAISRDYGYTF
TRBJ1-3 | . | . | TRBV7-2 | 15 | TGTGCCAGCAGCTTAGCGAGGGCCCCTCGGCACACCATATATTTT | CASSLARAPRHTIYF
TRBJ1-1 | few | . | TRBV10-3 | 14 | TGTGCCATCAGTGAGTCGGTAGGGGACACTGAAGCTTTCTTT | CAISESVGDTEAFF
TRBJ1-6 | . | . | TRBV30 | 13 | TGTGCCTGGTCCGGTAGGGGGGGTTCACCCCTCCACTTT | CAWSGRGGSPLHF
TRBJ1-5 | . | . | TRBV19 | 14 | TGTGCCAGTAGTAACTTGTATCCCAATCAGCCCCAGCATTTT | CASSNLYPNQPQHF